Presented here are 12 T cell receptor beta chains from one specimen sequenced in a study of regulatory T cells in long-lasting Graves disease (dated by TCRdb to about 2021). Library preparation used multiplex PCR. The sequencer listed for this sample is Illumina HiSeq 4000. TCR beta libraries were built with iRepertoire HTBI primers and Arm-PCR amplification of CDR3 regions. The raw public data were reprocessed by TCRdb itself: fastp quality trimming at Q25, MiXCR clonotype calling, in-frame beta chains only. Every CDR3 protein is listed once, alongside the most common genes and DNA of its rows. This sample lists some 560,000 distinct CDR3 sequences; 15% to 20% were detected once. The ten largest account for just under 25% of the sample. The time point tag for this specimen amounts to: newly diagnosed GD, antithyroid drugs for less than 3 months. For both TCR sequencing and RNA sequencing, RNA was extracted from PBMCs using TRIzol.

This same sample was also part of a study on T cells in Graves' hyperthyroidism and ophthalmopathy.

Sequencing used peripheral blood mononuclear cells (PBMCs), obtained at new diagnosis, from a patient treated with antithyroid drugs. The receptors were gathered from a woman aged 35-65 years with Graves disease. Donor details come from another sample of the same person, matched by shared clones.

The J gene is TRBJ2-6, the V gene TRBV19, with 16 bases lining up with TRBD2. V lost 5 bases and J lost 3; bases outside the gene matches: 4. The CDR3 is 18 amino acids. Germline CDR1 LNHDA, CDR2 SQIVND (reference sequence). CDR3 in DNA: TGTGCCAGTAGTTTGGGACTAGCGGGGGGGCGTGGGGCCAACGTCCTGACTTTC. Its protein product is CASSLGLAGGRGANVLTF.

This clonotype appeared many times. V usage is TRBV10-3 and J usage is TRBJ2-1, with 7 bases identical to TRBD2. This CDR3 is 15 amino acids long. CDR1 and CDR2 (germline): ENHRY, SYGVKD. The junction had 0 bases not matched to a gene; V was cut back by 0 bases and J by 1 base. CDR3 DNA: TGTGCCATCAGTGAGTCGGGGGGGTCCTACAATGAGCAGTTCTTC. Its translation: CAISESGGSYNEQFF.

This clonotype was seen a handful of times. The CDR3 loop reads CATSGIWDYGYTF. In DNA form, the CDR3 reads TGTGCCACCAGCGGTATCTGGGACTATGGCTACACCTTC. The genes are TRBV15 and TRBJ1-2; D gene ambiguous. V lost 5 bases and J 3 bases, leaving 10 bases between the germline ends. The CDR3 spans 13 residues. The germline gives CDR1 LNHNV, CDR2 YYDKDF (reference sequence). Using reference TRBV15 and TRBJ1-2 for the parts outside the CDR3, the full variable domain is DAMVIQNPRYQVTQFGKPVTLSCSQTLNHNVMYWYQQKSSQAPKLLFHYYDKDFNNEADTPDNFQSRRPNTSFCFLDIRSPGLGDTAMYLCATSGIWDYGYTFGSGTRLTVV.

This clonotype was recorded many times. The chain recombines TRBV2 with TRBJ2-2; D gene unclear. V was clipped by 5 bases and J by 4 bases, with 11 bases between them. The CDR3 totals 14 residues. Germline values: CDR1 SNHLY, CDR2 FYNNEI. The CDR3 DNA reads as TGTGCCAGCAGTCTCCGCACGGGCACCGGGGAGCTGTTTTTT. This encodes CASSLRTGTGELFF. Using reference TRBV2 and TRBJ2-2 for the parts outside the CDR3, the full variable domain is EPEVTQTPSHQVTQMGQEVILRCVPISNHLYFYWYRQILGQKVEFLVSFYNNEISEKSEIFDDQFSVERPDGSNFTLKIRSTKLEDSAMYFCASSLRTGTGELFFGEGSRLTVL.

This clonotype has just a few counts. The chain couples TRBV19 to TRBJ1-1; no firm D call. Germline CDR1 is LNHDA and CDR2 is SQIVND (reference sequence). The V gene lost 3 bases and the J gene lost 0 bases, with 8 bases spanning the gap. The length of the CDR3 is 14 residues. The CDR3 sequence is CASSIQAMNTEAFF. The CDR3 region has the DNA TGTGCCAGTAGTATCCAGGCCATGAACACTGAAGCTTTCTTT.

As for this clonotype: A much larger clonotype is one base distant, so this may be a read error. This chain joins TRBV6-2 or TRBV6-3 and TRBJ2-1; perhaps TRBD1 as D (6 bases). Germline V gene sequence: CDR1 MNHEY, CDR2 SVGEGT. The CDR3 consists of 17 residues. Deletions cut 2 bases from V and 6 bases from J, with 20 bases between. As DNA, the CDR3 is TGTGCCAGCAGTTACCACCTAGTCCAGGGGTGGTCCAATGAGCAGTTCTTC. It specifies CASSYHLVQGWSNEQFF.

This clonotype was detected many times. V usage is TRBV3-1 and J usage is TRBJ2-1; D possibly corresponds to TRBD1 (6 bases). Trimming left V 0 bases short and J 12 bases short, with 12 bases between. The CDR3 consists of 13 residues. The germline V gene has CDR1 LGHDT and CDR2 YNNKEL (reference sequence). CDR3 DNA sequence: TGTGCCAGCAGCCAAGATAGGGGGACGAGGCAGTTCTTC. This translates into CASSQDRGTRQFF.

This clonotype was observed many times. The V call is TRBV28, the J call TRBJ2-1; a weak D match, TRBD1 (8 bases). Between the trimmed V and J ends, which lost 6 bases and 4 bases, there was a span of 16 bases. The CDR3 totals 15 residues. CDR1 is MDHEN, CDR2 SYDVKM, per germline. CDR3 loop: CASSYTGGGYNEQFF. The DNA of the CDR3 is TGTGCCAGCAGCTACACAGGGGGGGGTTACAATGAGCAGTTCTTC.

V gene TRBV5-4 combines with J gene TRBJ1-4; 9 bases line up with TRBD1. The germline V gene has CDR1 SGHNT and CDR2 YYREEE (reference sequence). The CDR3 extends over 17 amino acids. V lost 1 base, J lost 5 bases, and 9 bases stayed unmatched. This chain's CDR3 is CASSLRGTGTINEKLFF. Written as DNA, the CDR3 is TGTGCCAGCAGCTTGCGAGGGACAGGGACTATAAATGAAAAACTGTTTTTT.

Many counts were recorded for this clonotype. CDR3 residues: CASSMDTNYGYTF. DNA for the CDR3: TGTGCCAGCAGCATGGACACCAACTATGGCTACACCTTC. This chain joins TRBV7-8 and TRBJ1-2, with a possible D match to TRBD1 (5 bases). CDR3 length: 13 residues. Germline V gene lookup returns CDR1 SGHVS and CDR2 FQNEAQ. Deletions cut 5 bases from V and 2 bases from J, with 9 bases between.

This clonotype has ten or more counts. CDR3 region: CASSFPTSGGGDEQFF. In nucleotides, the CDR3 is TGTGCCAGCAGTTTCCCTACTAGCGGGGGAGGAGATGAGCAGTTCTTC. The gene calls are TRBV6-8 and TRBJ2-1; 11 nucleotides align to TRBD2. The CDR3 is made up of 16 amino acids. CDR1 is MNHGY, CDR2 SAAAGT, per germline. Trimming removed 4 bases from V and 8 bases from J; junction bases left unmatched: 10.

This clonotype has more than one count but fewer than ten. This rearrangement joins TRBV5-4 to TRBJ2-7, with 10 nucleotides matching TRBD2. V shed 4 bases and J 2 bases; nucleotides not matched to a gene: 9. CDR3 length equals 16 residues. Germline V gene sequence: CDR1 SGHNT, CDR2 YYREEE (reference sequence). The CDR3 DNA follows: TGTGCCAGCAGCCAACAATTTAGCGGGGGGACCTACGAGCAGTACTTC. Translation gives CASSQQFSGGTYEQYF.